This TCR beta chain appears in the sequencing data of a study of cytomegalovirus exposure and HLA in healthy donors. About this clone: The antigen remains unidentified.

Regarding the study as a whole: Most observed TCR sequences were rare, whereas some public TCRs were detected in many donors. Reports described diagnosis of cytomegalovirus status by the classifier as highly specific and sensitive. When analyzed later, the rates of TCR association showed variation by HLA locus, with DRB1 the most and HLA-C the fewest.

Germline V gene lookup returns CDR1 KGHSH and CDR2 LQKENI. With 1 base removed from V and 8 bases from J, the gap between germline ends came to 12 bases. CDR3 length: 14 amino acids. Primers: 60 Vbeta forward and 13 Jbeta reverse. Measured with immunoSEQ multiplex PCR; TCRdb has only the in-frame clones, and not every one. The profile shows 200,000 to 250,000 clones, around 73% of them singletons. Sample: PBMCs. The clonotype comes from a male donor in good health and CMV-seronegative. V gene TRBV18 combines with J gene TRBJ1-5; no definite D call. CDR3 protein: CASSPQGGVEPQHF. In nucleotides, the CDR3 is TGTGCCAGCTCACCACAAGGCGGAGTGGAGCCCCAGCATTTT.